These 27 T cell receptor beta chains came from one sample sequenced in a study of response to subunit inactivated influenza vaccine. TCRdb itself ran the RT-PCR reads through MiXCR, one entry per CDR3 protein. This repertoire shows some 570,000 distinct CDR3 sequences, about 11% found once; its top ten account for around 10%. In addition, the sample was reused for a study of T cells expressing NK-cell markers. That work adds: cDNA encoding TCR beta was synthesized via 5'RACE template switching incorporating UMIs.

Source: PBMCs from blood, taken on the day of vaccination. These receptors were collected from a man in his fifties who received an inactivated influenza vaccine.

The genes are TRBV6-1 and TRBJ2-1; D gene ambiguous. CDR1 is MNHNS, CDR2 SASEGT, per germline. This CDR3 comprises 14 residues. Trimming shortened V by 2 bases and J by 5 bases, and 10 bases separated the two germline ends. The CDR3 region has the DNA TGTGCCAGCAGTGAAATAGGATACGACAATGAGCAGTTCTTC. Protein product: CASSEIGYDNEQFF.

This clonotype was found a few times. V gene TRBV11-2 combines with J gene TRBJ2-1; 8 positions match TRBD2. The germline CDR1 and CDR2 sequences are SGHAT and FQNNGV. This CDR3 spans 19 amino acids. The junction had 21 bases not matched to a gene; V was cut back by 4 bases and J by 7 bases. As DNA, the CDR3 is TGTGCCAGCAGCTCGATTCTAGCGGGCGGGGCTACTCTCCGAAATGAGCAGTTCTTC. This gives the protein CASSSILAGGATLRNEQFF. Supplemented by reference TRBV11-2 and TRBJ2-1, the full variable domain reads EAGVAQSPRYKIIEKRQSVAFWCNPISGHATLYWYQQILGQGPKLLIQFQNNGVVDDSQLPKDRFSAERLKGVDSTLKIQPAKLEDSAVYLCASSSILAGGATLRNEQFFGPGTRLTVL.

The chain has TRBV19 and TRBJ2-1, with D perhaps assigned TRBD1 or TRBD2 (5 bases each). Germline V gene lookup returns CDR1 LNHDA and CDR2 SQIVND (reference sequence). The CDR3 runs 16 residues. The ends were cut back, 8 bases at V and 6 bases at J, with 23 bases in the middle. The CDR3 protein is CASRLGAAFGGNEQFF. The DNA for the CDR3 is TGTGCCAGTCGACTTGGGGCAGCCTTTGGGGGCAATGAGCAGTTCTTC.

The chain couples TRBV7-9 to TRBJ1-1, with a weak D call TRBD1 (5 bases). The CDR3 extends over 14 amino acids. The germline V gene has CDR1 SEHNR and CDR2 FQNEAQ (reference sequence). V shed 0 bases and J shed 8 bases, with 13 bases lying between them. The CDR3: CASSLAGGRGEAFF. The CDR3 DNA reads as TGTGCCAGCAGCTTAGCCGGGGGTCGTGGCGAAGCTTTCTTT.

V is TRBV19 and J is TRBJ2-6, with TRBD1 matching over 7 bases. CDR1 and CDR2 from the germline V gene are LNHDA and SQIVND (reference sequence). The CDR3 is 17 residues long. The junction had 8 bases not matched to a gene; V was cut back by 6 bases and J by 0 bases. The CDR3 nucleotides are TGTGCCAGTAGACACAGGGGTGGCGCCTCTGGGGCCAACGTCCTGACTTTC. The encoded protein is CASRHRGGASGANVLTF.

The chain carries TRBV5-5 and TRBJ1-1; D might be TRBD1 (5 bases). The germline V and J ends were trimmed by 10 bases and 0 bases, with 19 bases remaining between them. CDR3 length equals 15 residues. Germline V gene sequence: CDR1 SGHKS, CDR2 YYEKEE (reference sequence). The CDR3 protein is CAYIVRRGVNTEAFF. CDR3 DNA sequence: TGTGCCTACATAGTTCGGCGGGGGGTGAACACTGAAGCTTTCTTT.

This clonotype showed up many times. The chain recombines TRBV12-3 or TRBV12-4 with TRBJ2-3; a weak D match, TRBD2 (7 bases). V was clipped by 6 bases and J by 5 bases, with 18 bases between them. The CDR3 spans 15 residues. The CDR3 nucleotides read TGTGCCAGCAGACTTTCTGGGGGGGCGGGAGATACGCAGTATTTT. Residues: CASRLSGGAGDTQYF.

This clonotype was seen a handful of times. This chain uses TRBV12-3 or TRBV12-4 with TRBJ2-1, with TRBD1 matching 7 bases. Unmatched junction bases numbered 12, after V lost 6 bases and J lost 4 bases. CDR3 length equals 16 residues. The CDR3: CASRPRQGIWYNEQFF. CDR3 in DNA: TGTGCCAGCAGGCCGAGACAGGGAATATGGTACAATGAGCAGTTCTTC.

The J gene is TRBJ1-1, the V gene TRBV29-1, with D unclear. The germline V gene encodes CDR1 SQVTM and CDR2 ANQGSEA. V lost 3 bases to trimming and J lost 5 bases, with 10 bases between them. CDR3 length equals 12 residues. The CDR3 region is CSVDVWETEAFF. The CDR3 DNA reads TGCAGCGTTGATGTCTGGGAGACTGAAGCTTTCTTT.

The CDR3 nucleotides read TGTGCCAGCAGCTTACTAGCGGGAGAGTTCGGAGATACGCAGTATTTT. This translates into CASSLLAGEFGDTQYF. V gene TRBV28 combines with J gene TRBJ2-3, with 11 bases fitting TRBD2. Looked up from germline, CDR1 is MDHEN and CDR2 is SYDVKM. The CDR3 totals 16 residues. The V and J ends lost 6 bases and 5 bases, in that order; junction bases with no gene match: 10.

This chain links TRBV11-2 with TRBJ2-5; perhaps TRBD2 as D (6 bases). Trimming removed 5 bases at V and 2 bases at J, with 9 bases between. The CDR3 is 13 residues long. Looked up from germline, CDR1 is SGHAT and CDR2 is FQNNGV. The CDR3 spells CASSQEGQETQYF. As DNA, the CDR3 is TGTGCCAGCAGCCAGGAGGGGCAAGAGACCCAGTACTTC. Full variable domain (outside the CDR3, taken from reference TRBV11-2 and TRBJ2-5): EAGVAQSPRYKIIEKRQSVAFWCNPISGHATLYWYQQILGQGPKLLIQFQNNGVVDDSQLPKDRFSAERLKGVDSTLKIQPAKLEDSAVYLCASSQEGQETQYFGPGTRLLVL.

This clonotype turned up a few times. The gene calls are TRBV7-2 and TRBJ2-7; D is perhaps TRBD1 (6 bases). V lost 5 bases to trimming and J lost 4 bases, with 18 bases between them. CDR3 size: 15 residues. The germline V gene encodes CDR1 SGHTA and CDR2 FQGNSA. Here the CDR3 reads CASSNRRQGSYEQYF. The CDR3 nucleotides read TGTGCCAGCAGCAATAGGAGGCAGGGGAGTTACGAGCAGTACTTC.

This clonotype came up a few times. The chain is built from TRBV12-3 or TRBV12-4 and TRBJ2-2, with D tentatively TRBD2 (6 bases). CDR3 length equals 14 residues. The germline V and J ends were trimmed by 8 bases and 3 bases, with 13 bases remaining between them. CDR3 nucleotides: TGTGCCAGCGGTCCCGGGGGATACACCGGGGAGCTGTTTTTT. As protein: CASGPGGYTGELFF.

This clonotype was recorded a few times. The V call is TRBV20-1, the J call TRBJ2-3; TRBD1 matches at 8 bases. CDR3 length equals 15 residues. Germline CDR1 DFQATT, CDR2 SNEGSKA (reference sequence). V shed 3 bases, J shed 1 base, and the junction held 6 bases outside the gene matches. CDR3 coding DNA: TGCAGTGCTAGGGGGGAGACAGGGGGCACAGATACGCAGTATTTT. Translated: CSARGETGGTDTQYF.

In this sample, this clonotype turned up a few times. The CDR3 loop reads CASSQFPSGGQETQYF. CDR3 nucleotides: TGCGCCAGCAGCCAATTCCCTAGCGGGGGCCAAGAGACCCAGTACTTC. The chain links TRBV4-1 to TRBJ2-5, with 10 bases identical to TRBD2. Germline lookup yields CDR1 MGHRA and CDR2 YSYEKL. The trim removed 2 bases at V and 1 base at J, leaving 4 bases unmatched. CDR3 length: 16 residues.

Many counts were recorded for this clonotype. The rearrangement uses TRBV5-1 and TRBJ2-2, with 7 positions matching TRBD1. CDR1 is SGHRS and CDR2 is YFSETQ in the germline V gene. V trimming: 2 bases; J trimming: 1 base; junction bases outside the gene matches: 2. This CDR3 comprises 15 residues. The CDR3 nucleotides read TGCGCCAGCAGCTTAAGGACAGGGAACACCGGGGAGCTGTTTTTT. Protein: CASSLRTGNTGELFF.

This clonotype came up many times. The V and J genes are TRBV2 and TRBJ2-1, with 9 positions matching TRBD1. V was clipped by 6 bases and J by 0 bases; unmatched bases: 6. The CDR3 runs to 16 residues. From germline, CDR1 is SNHLY and CDR2 FYNNEI. This chain's CDR3 is CASRRGQGTSYNEQFF. The CDR3 DNA reads TGTGCCAGCAGAAGGGGACAGGGAACCTCCTACAATGAGCAGTTCTTC.

This clonotype was seen repeatedly, ten times or more. The chain is built from TRBV5-1 and TRBJ2-1; 14 positions agree with TRBD2. The CDR3 contains 17 residues. V trimming: 4 bases; J trimming: 9 bases; junction bases outside the gene matches: 12. Germline CDR1 and CDR2: SGHRS and YFSETQ. The CDR3 DNA reads TGCGCCAGCAGCCAATTCAGACTAGCGGGAGGGCCTGGTGAGCAGTTCTTC. Residues: CASSQFRLAGGPGEQFF.

This clonotype was observed many times. This chain connects TRBV3-1 to TRBJ1-6; D not resolved. Germline assignment: CDR1 LGHDT and CDR2 YNNKEL (reference sequence). The CDR3 is made up of 12 amino acids. V lost 0 bases to trimming and J lost 9 bases, with 3 bases between them. The CDR3 nucleotides read TGTGCCAGCAGCCAAGATCCTTCACCCCTCCACTTT. Its protein product is CASSQDPSPLHF. The variable domain in full, completed from reference TRBV3-1 and TRBJ1-6, reads DTAVSQTPKYLVTQMGNDKSIKCEQNLGHDTMYWYKQDSKKFLKIMFSYNNKELIINETVPNRFSPKSPDKAHLNLHINSLELGDSAVYFCASSQDPSPLHFGNGTRLTVT.

The gene calls are TRBV5-1 and TRBJ2-7; 9 nucleotides align to TRBD1. Germline loops: CDR1 SGHRS, CDR2 YFSETQ. Losses at the gene ends were 4 bases for V and 9 bases for J; bases not matched to a gene: 14. CDR3 size: 15 residues. The CDR3 region is CASSQTGTGFNGQYF. CDR3 nucleotides: TGCGCCAGCAGCCAAACCGGGACAGGGTTTAACGGGCAGTACTTC.

This clonotype was seen more than once but under ten times. For the CDR3, the DNA is TGTGCCAGCTCACCACCAGCGGGCCGTTACAATGAGCAGTTCTTC. Its protein product is CASSPPAGRYNEQFF. The chain carries TRBV18 and TRBJ2-1, with D tentatively TRBD2 (6 bases). There are 15 residues in the CDR3. CDR1 and CDR2 (germline): KGHSH, LQKENI. V dropped 0 bases and J dropped 4 bases, with 10 bases sitting between them.

This rearrangement joins TRBV29-1 to TRBJ2-1; 10 positions agree with TRBD2. The germline gives CDR1 SQVTM, CDR2 ANQGSEA. The CDR3 is made up of 14 amino acids. The CDR3 spells CSTAGGSSYNEQFF. The CDR3 region has the DNA TGCTCGACAGCGGGAGGGTCTTCCTACAATGAGCAGTTCTTC.

This CDR3 is CASSLSSGQNQPQHF. In DNA form, the CDR3 reads TGCGCCAGCAGCTTGTCTTCGGGACAGAACCAGCCCCAGCATTTT. The V and J genes are TRBV5-1 and TRBJ1-5, with 7 bases identical to TRBD1. The CDR3 runs to 15 residues. Per germline, CDR1 SGHRS and CDR2 YFSETQ. The V and J ends lost 1 base and 7 bases, in that order; junction bases with no gene match: 8.

This clonotype was found a few times. The chain combines TRBV5-5 with TRBJ2-5; D possibly matches TRBD1 or TRBD2 (5 bases each). The CDR3 covers 12 residues. Per germline, CDR1 SGHKS and CDR2 YYEKEE (reference sequence). V lost 7 bases and J 1 base, leaving 8 bases between the germline ends. The CDR3 DNA reads TGTGCCAGCGGGGGAACCCAAGAGACCCAGTACTTC. Translating it yields CASGGTQETQYF.

V gene TRBV4-1 combines with J gene TRBJ2-7, with D hard to call. CDR1 is MGHRA, CDR2 YSYEKL, per germline. CDR3 size: 13 residues. V was pared by 4 bases and J by 3 bases, with 10 bases between. The CDR3 sequence: CASSLSIGYEQYF. The CDR3 DNA reads as TGCGCCAGCAGCCTCTCTATAGGCTACGAGCAGTACTTC.

Only a few counts were recorded for this clonotype. The chain recombines TRBV7-9 with TRBJ2-2, with 8 bases matching TRBD1. CDR3 length: 14 residues. The germline CDR1 and CDR2 sequences are SEHNR and FQNEAQ (reference sequence). After removal of 7 bases from V and 0 bases from J, the junction contained 1 base not matched to a gene. The CDR3 coding sequence is TGTGCCAGCACGGACAGGGCGAACACCGGGGAGCTGTTTTTT. It specifies CASTDRANTGELFF.

The rearrangement uses TRBV12-3 or TRBV12-4 and TRBJ2-5, with TRBD1 matching 7 bases. With V trimmed by 5 bases and J by 7 bases, 13 bases remained unmatched. This CDR3 contains 15 residues. The CDR3 reads CASSRRTGPSGTQYF. Written as DNA, the CDR3 is TGTGCCAGCAGTAGGAGGACAGGACCCTCGGGGACCCAGTACTTC.